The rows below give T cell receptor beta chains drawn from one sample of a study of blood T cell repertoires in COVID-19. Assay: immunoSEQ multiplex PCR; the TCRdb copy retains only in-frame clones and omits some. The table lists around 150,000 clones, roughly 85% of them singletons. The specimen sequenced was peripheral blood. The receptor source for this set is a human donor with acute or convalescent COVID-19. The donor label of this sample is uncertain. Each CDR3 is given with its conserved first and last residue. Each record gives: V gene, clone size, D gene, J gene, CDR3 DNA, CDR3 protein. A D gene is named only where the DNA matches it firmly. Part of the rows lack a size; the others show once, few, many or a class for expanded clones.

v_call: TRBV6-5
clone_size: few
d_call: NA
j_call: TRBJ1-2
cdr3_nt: TGTGCCAGCAGTTACGGGGGCTTCGGTGACTATGGCTACACCTTC
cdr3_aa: CASSYGGFGDYGYTF

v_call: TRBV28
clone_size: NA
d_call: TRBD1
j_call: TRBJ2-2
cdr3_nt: TGTGCCAGCAGTTCAACCGGGACAGTTAACACCGGGGAGCTGTTTTTT
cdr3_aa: CASSSTGTVNTGELFF

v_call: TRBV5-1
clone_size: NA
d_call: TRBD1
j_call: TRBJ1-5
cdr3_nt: TGCGCCAGCAGCACCGGGACAGGGGGTAATCAGCCCCAGCATTTT
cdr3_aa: CASSTGTGGNQPQHF

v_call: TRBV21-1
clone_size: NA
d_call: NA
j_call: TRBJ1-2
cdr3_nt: TGTGCCAGCAGCAAAGCCCCAGCCAGGTATGGCTACACCTTC
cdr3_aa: CASSKAPARYGYTF

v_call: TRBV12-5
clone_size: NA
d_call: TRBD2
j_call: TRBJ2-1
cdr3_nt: TGTGCTAGTGGTGACGGGACTAGCGGGGGGGGAGCCTACAATGAGCAGTTCTTC
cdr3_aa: CASGDGTSGGGAYNEQFF

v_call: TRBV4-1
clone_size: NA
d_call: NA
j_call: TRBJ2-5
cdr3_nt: TGCGCCAGCAGCCAAGTGTGGGGGCCTGGGACCCAGTACTTC
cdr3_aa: CASSQVWGPGTQYF

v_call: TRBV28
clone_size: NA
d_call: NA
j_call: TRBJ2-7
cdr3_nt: TGTGCCAGCAGCCGTTACGAGCAGTACTTC
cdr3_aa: CASSRYEQYF

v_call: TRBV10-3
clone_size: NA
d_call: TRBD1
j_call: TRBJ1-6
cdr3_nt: TGTGCCATCAGCGCAGGACAGGGTGATTCACCCCTCCACTTT
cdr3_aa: CAISAGQGDSPLHF

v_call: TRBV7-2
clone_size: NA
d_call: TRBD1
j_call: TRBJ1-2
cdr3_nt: TGTGCCAGCAGCTTTGACAGGGGTAGCTATGGCTACACCTTC
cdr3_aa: CASSFDRGSYGYTF

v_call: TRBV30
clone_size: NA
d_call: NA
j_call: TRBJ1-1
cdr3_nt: TGTGCCTGGGCCGGAGCTAGCACTGAAGCTTTCTTT
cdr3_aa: CAWAGASTEAFF

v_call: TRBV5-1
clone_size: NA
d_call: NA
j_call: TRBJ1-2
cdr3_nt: TGCGCCAGCAGCTTGGACGCCAGGGGCTACACCTTC
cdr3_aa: CASSLDARGYTF

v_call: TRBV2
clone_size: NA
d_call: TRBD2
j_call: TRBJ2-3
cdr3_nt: TGTGCCAGCACAGTTGGCGGGGGGGCCGGAGATACGCAGTATTTT
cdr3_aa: CASTVGGGAGDTQYF

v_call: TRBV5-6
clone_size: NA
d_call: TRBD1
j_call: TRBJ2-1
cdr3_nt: TGTGCCAGCAGCTTACAGGGGGGTTACAATGAGCAGTTCTTC
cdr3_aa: CASSLQGGYNEQFF

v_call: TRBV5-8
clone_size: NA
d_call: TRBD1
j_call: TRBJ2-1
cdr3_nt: TGTGCCAGCAGCCGCCCTACCGGGACAGGATTAATGAATGAGCAGTTCTTC
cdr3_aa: CASSRPTGTGLMNEQFF

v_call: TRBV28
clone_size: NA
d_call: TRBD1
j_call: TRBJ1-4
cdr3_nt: TGTGCCAGCTATGGACAGGGAGATGAAAAACTGTTTTTT
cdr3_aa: CASYGQGDEKLFF

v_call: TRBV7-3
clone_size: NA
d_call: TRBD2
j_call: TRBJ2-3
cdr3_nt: TGTGCCAGCAGCTTGGGACTAGCGGGGTTCACAGATACGCAGTATTTT
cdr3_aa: CASSLGLAGFTDTQYF

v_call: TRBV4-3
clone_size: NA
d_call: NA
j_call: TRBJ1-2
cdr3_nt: TGCGCCAGCAGCCAGCAACCGCAGGGTGACTATGGCTACACCTTC
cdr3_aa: CASSQQPQGDYGYTF

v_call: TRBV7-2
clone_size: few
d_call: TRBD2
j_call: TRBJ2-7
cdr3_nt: TGTGCCAGCAGCTTTTATCGGGTGTCGACTAGCGGGGGAAACGAGCAGTACTTC
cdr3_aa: CASSFYRVSTSGGNEQYF

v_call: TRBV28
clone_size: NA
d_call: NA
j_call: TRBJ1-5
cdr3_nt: TGTGCCAGCAGTTTCCTAGGTCAGCCCCAGCATTTT
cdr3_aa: CASSFLGQPQHF

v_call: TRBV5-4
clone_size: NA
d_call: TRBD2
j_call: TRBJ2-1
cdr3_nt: TGTGCCAGCAGCATGACTAGCGGGATAGAACGAAGGAATGAGCAGTTCTTC
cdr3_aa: CASSMTSGIERRNEQFF

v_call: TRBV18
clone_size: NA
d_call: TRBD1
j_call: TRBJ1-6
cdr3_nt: TGTGCCAGCTCACCCGGACAGGAAGTTAGTTCACCCCTCCACTTT
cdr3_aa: CASSPGQEVSSPLHF

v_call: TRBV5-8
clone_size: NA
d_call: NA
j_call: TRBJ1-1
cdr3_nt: TGTGCCAGCAGCTTGTGGACCGGAGGGAGTCGCCCTATGAACACTGAAGCTTTCTTT
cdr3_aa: CASSLWTGGSRPMNTEAFF

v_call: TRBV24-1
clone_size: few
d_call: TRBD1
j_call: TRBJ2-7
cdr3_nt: TGTGCCACCAGTGATAGCGGGACAGGGGGCTACGAGCAGTACTTC
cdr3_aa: CATSDSGTGGYEQYF

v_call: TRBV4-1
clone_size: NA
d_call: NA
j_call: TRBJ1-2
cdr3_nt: TGCGCCAGCAGCCAAAGGAGTTCGTACACCTTC
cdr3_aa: CASSQRSSYTF

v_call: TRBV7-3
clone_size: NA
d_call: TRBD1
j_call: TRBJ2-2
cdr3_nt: TGTGCCAGCAGCTCCCAGGGGGCATACACCGGGGAGCTGTTTTTT
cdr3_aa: CASSSQGAYTGELFF

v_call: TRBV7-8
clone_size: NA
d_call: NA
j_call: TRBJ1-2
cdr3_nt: TGTGCCAGCACCCCAAGGGCAGGGAACTATGGCTACACCTTC
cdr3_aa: CASTPRAGNYGYTF

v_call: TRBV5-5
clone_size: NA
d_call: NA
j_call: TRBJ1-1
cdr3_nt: TGTGCCAGCAGCTTGTTTGGGGCTGTGAACACTGAAGCTTTCTTT
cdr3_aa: CASSLFGAVNTEAFF

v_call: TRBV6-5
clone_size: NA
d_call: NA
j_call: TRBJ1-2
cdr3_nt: TGTGCCAGCAGTTACAGGGGATTGAACTATGGCTACACCTTC
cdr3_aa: CASSYRGLNYGYTF

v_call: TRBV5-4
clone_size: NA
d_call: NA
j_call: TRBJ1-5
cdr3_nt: TGTGCCAGCAGTTCCGGAGGACGTCAGCCCCAGCATTTT
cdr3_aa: CASSSGGRQPQHF

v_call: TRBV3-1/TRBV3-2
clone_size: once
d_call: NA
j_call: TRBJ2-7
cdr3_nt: TGTGCCAGCAGCCAAGATGGAGTCGAGCAGTACTTC
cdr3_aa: CASSQDGVEQYF

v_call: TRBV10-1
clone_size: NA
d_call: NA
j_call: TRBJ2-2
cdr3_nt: TGCGCCAGCAGTGATCGGGGGTTCGGCACCGGGGAGCTGTTTTTT
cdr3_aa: CASSDRGFGTGELFF

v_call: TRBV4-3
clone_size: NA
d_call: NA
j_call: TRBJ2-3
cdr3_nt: TGCGCCAGCAGCCAGGCTCAAGCGGGCCCAGATACGCAGTATTTT
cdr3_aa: CASSQAQAGPDTQYF

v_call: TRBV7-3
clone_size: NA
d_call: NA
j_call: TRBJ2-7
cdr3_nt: TGTGCCAGCAGTACCTCCTCGGGCGCAGGGGAAAACGAGCAGTACTTC
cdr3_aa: CASSTSSGAGENEQYF

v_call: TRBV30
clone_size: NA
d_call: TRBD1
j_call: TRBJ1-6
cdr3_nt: TGTGCCTGGAGTTTGGGCAGGGGGTGGAATTCACCCCTCCACTTT
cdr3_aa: CAWSLGRGWNSPLHF

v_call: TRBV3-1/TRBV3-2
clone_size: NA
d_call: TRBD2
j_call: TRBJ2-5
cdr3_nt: TGTGCCAGCAGCCAAGAACCAGCGGGGGCCGGGGAGACCCAGTACTTC
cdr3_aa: CASSQEPAGAGETQYF

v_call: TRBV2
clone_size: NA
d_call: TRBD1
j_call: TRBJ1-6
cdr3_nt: TGTGCCAGCAACCCCCGGGGACAGGGGATTTCACCCCTCCACTTT
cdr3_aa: CASNPRGQGISPLHF

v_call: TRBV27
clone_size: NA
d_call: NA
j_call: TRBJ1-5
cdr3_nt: TGTGCCAGCAGTTTAGGCCTTGGCAATCAGCCCCAGCATTTT
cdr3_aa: CASSLGLGNQPQHF

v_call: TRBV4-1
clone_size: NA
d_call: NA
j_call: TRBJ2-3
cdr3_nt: TGCGCCAGCAGCCAAGATCAGGGCTATACGCAGTATTTT
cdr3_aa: CASSQDQGYTQYF

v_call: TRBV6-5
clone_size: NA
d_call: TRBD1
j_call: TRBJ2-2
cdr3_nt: TGTGCCAGCAGTTACGAGGGGGCGAGGGACGGGGAGCTGTTTTTT
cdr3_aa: CASSYEGARDGELFF

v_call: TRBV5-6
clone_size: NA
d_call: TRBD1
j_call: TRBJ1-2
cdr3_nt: TGTGCCAGCAGCTTAAACCCCGGGACAGGGGGCAGAGGCTACACCTTC
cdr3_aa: CASSLNPGTGGRGYTF

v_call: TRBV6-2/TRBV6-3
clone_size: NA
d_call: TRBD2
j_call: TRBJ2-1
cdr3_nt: TGTGCCAGCAGCCCACACCCAGCGGGGTCGATCTCCTACAATGAGCAGTTCTTC
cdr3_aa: CASSPHPAGSISYNEQFF

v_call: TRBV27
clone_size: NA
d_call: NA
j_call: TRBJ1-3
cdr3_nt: TGTGCCAGCAGAAAAGGAGTGACTGGAAACACCATATATTTT
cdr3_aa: CASRKGVTGNTIYF

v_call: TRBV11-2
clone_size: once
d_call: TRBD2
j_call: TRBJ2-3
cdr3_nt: TGTGCCAGCAGCTTCGGAAATAGCGGGAGCACAGATACGCAGTATTTT
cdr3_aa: CASSFGNSGSTDTQYF

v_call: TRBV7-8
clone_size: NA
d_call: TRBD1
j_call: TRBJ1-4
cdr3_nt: TGTGCCAGCAGCCCCGGGACAGGGTTGGGAAAACTGTTTTTT
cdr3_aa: CASSPGTGLGKLFF

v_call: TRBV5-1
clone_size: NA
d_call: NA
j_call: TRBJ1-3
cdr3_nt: TGCGCCAGCAGCCCCGGACTATCTGGAAACACCATATATTTT
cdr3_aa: CASSPGLSGNTIYF

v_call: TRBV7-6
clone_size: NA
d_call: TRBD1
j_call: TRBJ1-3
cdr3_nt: TGTGCCAGCAGCTTAGGTGACACCCAGGGGGCTGGAAACACCATATATTTT
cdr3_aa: CASSLGDTQGAGNTIYF

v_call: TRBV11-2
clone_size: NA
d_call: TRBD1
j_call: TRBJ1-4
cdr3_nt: TGTGCCAGCAGCACCGTCCGACAGGGTATAGATAAAAAACTGTTTTTT
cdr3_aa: CASSTVRQGIDKKLFF

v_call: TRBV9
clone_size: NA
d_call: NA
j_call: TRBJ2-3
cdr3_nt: TGTGCCAGCAGCGTAGGTCTGGGGGCTAGCACAGATACGCAGTATTTT
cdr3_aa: CASSVGLGASTDTQYF